Below, one T cell receptor (beta chain) is given with its context. The target of this receptor is not known. No quality values exist for individual bases; no much larger clone is one base distant. TCRbeta CDR3 regions were amplified from genomic DNA using the immunoSEQ Assay, a bias-controlled multiplex PCR. The source study handled its data this way. Within the assay, amplification of reference gene primers was used to estimate how many nucleated cells each sample contained. To quantify the absolute abundance of each unique TCRbeta CDR3 rearrangement, sequence reads were collapsed and filtered. For each sample, productive Simpson clonality was calculated as the square root of Simpson's diversity index across productive rearrangements. The clones in this table, taken by TCRdb from immuneACCESS, are in-frame only. Not every clone is retained; where verified, under half of the shortfall comes from an unresolved V gene, and the cause of the rest is unknown. V and J calls and clone size are those listed in that table; D and trimming were worked out from the DNA. In this sample the table shows 200,000 to 250,000 clones, approximately 83% of which occur a single time. Around 7% of the sample rests with the top ten.

Each collaborating institution followed its own protocols to collect whole blood in K2EDTA tubes. For TCRbeta analysis, collaborator samples were shipped as frozen whole blood, as isolated PBMCs, or as DNA extracted from either sample type. This entry comes from a study of blood T cell repertoires in COVID-19 (dated by TCRdb to 2018 to 2021). In the study overall: The collaborator samples originated in the United States, Italy and Spain and spanned the acute and convalescent phases of COVID-19. Subjects who had been exposed to COVID-19, were actively infected with it, or had recovered from it provided the deeply sampled blood TCRbeta repertoires that made up the dataset. The repertoires were made available in a free public database intended to serve as a resource for research on the immune response to SARS-CoV-2. The prospective study material was composed of cDNA or gDNA derived from T cells, B-cell-depleted T cells, or PBMCs. The samples were drawn from two sources: the first 160 participants of the ongoing ImmuneRACE study, and 1,000 to 1,500 subjects contributed by 6 global collaborators. Where HLA class I and class II types were available, the types were taken from metadata supplied by the sample provider, not from assay-based typing. Sample metadata almost always included a de-identified subject ID, COVID-19 status, age in years and sex. Overall results and qualifications from the work: Clinical and demographic metadata were provided uncurated, with the amount varying by source and participant.

The V and J ends are trimmed by 2 bases and 5 bases, leaving 6 bases between them. For CDR1 and CDR2, the germline V gene lists MGHDK and SYGVNS. The CDR3, from cysteine to phenylalanine, totals 12 residues. CDR3 DNA is the only sequence kept; it has 36 bases, read in frame from the first base. The rearranged segments are TRBV25-1 and TRBJ1-2; the D gene assignment is ambiguous. This TCR derives from a woman between 50 and 59 years old with acute or convalescent COVID-19. Sequencing used peripheral blood. The bases read TGTGCCAGCAGTGAACCGGGGTATGGCTACACCTTC. Protein translation: CASSEPGYGYTF.